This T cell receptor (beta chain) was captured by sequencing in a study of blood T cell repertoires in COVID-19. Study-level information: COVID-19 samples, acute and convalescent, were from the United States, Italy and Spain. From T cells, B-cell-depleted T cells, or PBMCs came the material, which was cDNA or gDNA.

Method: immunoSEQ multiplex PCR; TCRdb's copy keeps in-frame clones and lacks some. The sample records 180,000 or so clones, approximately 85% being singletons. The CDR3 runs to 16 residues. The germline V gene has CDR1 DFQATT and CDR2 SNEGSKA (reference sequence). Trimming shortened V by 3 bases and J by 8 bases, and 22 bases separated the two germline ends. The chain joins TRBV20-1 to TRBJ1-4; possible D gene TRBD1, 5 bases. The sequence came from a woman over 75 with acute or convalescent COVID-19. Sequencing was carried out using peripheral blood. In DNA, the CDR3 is TGCAGTGCTAGTAACCCACCGGACATCGCGAGCGAAAAACTGTTTTTT. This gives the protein CSASNPPDIASEKLFF.